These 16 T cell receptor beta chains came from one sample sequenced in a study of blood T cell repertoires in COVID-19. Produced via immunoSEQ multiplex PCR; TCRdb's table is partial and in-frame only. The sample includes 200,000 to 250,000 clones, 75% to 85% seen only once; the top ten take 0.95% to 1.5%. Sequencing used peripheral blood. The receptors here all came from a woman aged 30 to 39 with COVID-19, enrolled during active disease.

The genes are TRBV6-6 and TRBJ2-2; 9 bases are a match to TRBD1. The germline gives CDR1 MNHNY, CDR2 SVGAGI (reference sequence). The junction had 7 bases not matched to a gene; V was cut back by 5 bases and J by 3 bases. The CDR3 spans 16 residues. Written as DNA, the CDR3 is TGTGCCAGCAGTAATCCCCGGGACAGGGACACCGGGGAGCTGTTTTTT. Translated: CASSNPRDRDTGELFF.

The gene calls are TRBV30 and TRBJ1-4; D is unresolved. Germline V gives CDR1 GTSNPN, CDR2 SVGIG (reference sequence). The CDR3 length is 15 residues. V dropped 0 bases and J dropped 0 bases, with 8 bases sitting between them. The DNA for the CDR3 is TGTGCCTGGAGTGTACAGCAGGCAACTAATGAAAAACTGTTTTTT. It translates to CAWSVQQATNEKLFF.

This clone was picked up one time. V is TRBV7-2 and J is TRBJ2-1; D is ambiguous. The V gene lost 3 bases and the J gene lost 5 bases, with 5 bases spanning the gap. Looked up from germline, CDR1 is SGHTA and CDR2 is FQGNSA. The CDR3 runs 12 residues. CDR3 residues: CASSFANNEQFF. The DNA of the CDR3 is TGTGCCAGCAGCTTCGCGAACAATGAGCAGTTCTTC. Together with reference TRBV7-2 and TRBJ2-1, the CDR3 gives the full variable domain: GAGVSQSPSNKVTEKGKDVELRCDPISGHTALYWYRQSLGQGLEFLIYFQGNSAPDKSGLPSDRFSAERTGGSVSTLTIQRTQQEDSAVYLCASSFANNEQFFGPGTRLTVL.

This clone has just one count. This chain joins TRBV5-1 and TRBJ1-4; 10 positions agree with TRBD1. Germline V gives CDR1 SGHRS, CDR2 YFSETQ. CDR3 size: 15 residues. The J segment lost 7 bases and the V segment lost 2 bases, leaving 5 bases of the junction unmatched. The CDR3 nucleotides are TGCGCCAGCAGCTTCGCGACAGGGGGCAGTGAAAAACTGTTTTTT. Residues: CASSFATGGSEKLFF.

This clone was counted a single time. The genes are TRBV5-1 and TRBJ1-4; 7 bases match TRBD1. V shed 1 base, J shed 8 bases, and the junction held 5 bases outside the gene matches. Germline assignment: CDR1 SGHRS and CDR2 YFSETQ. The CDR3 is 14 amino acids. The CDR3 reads CASSLNRGGEKLFF. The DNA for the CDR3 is TGCGCCAGCAGCTTGAACAGGGGAGGCGAAAAACTGTTTTTT.

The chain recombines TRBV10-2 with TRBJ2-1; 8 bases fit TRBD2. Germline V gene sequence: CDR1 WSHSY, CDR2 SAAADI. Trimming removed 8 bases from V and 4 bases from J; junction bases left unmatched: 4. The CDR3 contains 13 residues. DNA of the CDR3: TGCGCCAGCCGACAGCGGGGGTACAATGAGCAGTTCTTC. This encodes CASRQRGYNEQFF.

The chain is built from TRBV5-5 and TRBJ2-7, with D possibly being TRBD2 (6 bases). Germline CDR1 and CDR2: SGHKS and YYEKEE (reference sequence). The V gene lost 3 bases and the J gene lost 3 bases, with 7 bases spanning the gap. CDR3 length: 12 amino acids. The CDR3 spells CASSSGSYEQYF. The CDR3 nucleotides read TGTGCCAGCAGCTCCGGGAGCTACGAGCAGTACTTC.

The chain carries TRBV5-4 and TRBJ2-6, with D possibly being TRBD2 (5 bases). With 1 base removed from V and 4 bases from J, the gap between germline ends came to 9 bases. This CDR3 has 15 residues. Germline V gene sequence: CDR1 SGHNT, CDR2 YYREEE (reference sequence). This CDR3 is CASSLTGYGANVLTF. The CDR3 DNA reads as TGTGCCAGCAGCTTGACGGGATACGGGGCCAACGTCCTGACTTTC.

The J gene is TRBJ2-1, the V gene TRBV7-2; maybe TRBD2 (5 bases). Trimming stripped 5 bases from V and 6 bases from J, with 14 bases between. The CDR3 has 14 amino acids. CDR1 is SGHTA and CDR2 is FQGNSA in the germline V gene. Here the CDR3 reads CASSPGLVVNEQFF. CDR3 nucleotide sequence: TGTGCCAGCAGCCCGGGATTGGTGGTCAATGAGCAGTTCTTC.

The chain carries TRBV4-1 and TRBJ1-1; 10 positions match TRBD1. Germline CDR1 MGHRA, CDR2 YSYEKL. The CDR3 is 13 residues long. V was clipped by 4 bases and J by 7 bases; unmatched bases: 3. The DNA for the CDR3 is TGCGCCAGCAGCCTCCGGGACAGGGGTGAAGCTTTCTTT. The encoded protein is CASSLRDRGEAFF.

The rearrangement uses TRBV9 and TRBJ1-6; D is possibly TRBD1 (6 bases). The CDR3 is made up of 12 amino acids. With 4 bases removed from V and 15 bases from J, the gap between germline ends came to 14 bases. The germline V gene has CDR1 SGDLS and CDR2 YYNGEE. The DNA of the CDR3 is TGTGCCAGCAGCTTCGTGGGGGGGCACCTCCACTTT. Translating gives CASSFVGGHLHF.

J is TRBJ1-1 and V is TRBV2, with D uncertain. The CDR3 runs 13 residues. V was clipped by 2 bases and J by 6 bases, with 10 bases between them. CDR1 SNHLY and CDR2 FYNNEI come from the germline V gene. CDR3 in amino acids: CASSERSGAEAFF. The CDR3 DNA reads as TGTGCCAGCAGTGAACGGTCCGGGGCTGAAGCTTTCTTT.

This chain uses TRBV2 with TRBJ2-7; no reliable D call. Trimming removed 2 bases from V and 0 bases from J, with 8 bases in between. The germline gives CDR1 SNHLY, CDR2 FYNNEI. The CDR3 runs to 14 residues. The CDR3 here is CASSESRFSYEQYF. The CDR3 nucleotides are TGTGCCAGCAGTGAAAGCAGGTTCTCCTACGAGCAGTACTTC.

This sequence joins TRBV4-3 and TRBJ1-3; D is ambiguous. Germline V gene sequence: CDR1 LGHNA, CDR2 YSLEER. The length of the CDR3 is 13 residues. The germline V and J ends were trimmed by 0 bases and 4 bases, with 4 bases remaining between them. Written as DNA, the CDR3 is TGCGCCAGCAGCCAAGACCTAGGAAACACCATATATTTT. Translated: CASSQDLGNTIYF.

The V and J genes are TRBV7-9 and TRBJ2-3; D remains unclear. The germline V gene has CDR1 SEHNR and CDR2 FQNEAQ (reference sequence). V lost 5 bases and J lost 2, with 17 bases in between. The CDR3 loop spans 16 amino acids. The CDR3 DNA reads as TGTGCCAGCAGCAATCCTAGAAGATTCCTCACAGATACGCAGTATTTT. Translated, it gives CASSNPRRFLTDTQYF.

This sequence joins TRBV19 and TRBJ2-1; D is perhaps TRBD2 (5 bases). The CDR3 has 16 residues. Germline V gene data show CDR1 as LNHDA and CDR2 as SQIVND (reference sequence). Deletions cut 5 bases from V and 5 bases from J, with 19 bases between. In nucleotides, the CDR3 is TGTGCCAGTAGTCTACCCGCGGCTAGCTCTCACAATGAGCAGTTCTTC. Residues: CASSLPAASSHNEQFF.